These 26 T cell receptor beta chains were sequenced from one sample in a study of OX40 agonist ivuxolimab in advanced cancers. Here immunoSEQ multiplex PCR was the method, and the copy in TCRdb shows in-frame clones only, minus some. The sample includes under 45,000 clones, approximately 79% seen only once; the top ten take about a tenth. The sample in question was CD4+ or CD8+ T cells sorted from blood, obtained in a trial of the OX40 agonist ivuxolimab. These receptors came from an adult with an advanced solid tumor such as melanoma, head and neck, liver or kidney cancer.

J is TRBJ1-2 and V is TRBV5-8; 8 bases line up with TRBD1. The CDR3 spans 13 residues. Trimming took 4 bases from V and 9 from J; bases not matched to a gene: 8. Per germline, CDR1 SGHTS and CDR2 YDEGEE. The DNA for the CDR3 is TGTGCCAGCAGCAGCGGACAGGGCAGGAGCTACACCTTC. This codes for CASSSGQGRSYTF.

The V gene is TRBV5-6, the J gene TRBJ2-7; a weak D match, TRBD2 (6 bases). Germline CDR1 reads SGHDT; CDR2 reads YYEEEE. CDR3 length equals 15 residues. V was clipped by 0 bases and J by 2 bases, with 12 bases between them. The CDR3 DNA reads as TGTGCCAGCAGCTTGGCCGGGGGTGGGCCCTACGAGCAGTACTTC. Translation: CASSLAGGGPYEQYF.

This rearrangement joins TRBV6-5 to TRBJ1-6; D is unresolved. Germline V CDR1 and CDR2: MNHEY, SVGAGI. Between the trimmed V and J ends, which lost 6 bases and 9 bases, there was a span of 18 bases. This CDR3 has 15 residues. CDR3: CASSPDQLGRSPLHF. Written as DNA, the CDR3 is TGTGCCAGCAGCCCTGATCAGTTAGGCCGTTCACCCCTCCACTTT.

This clone has more than one count but fewer than ten. This rearrangement joins TRBV28 to TRBJ1-5, with unresolved D. Germline V gives CDR1 MDHEN, CDR2 SYDVKM. V was clipped by 6 bases and J by 0 bases, with 12 bases between them. This CDR3 has 15 residues. In DNA, the CDR3 is TGTGCCAGCAGCGCCTGGACTGCTAGCAATCAGCCCCAGCATTTT. Its protein is CASSAWTASNQPQHF.

The genes are TRBV14 and TRBJ1-2; TRBD1 matches at 10 bases. The trim removed 4 bases at V and 4 bases at J, leaving 3 bases unmatched. The germline gives CDR1 SGHDN, CDR2 FVKESK. The CDR3 is 14 amino acids. CDR3 region: CASSLRTGGYGYTF. The CDR3 nucleotides read TGTGCCAGCAGCCTCCGGACAGGGGGCTATGGCTACACCTTC.

The chain employs TRBV21-1 and TRBJ2-1; TRBD1 reflects the table's D call only, with no check against the DNA. TRBV21-1 is described as a pseudogene. The CDR3 has 10 residues. This CDR3 is CASSQGGQFF. The CDR3, as DNA: TGTGCCAGCAGTCAAGGGGGGCAGTTCTTC.

In this sample, this clone turned up a few times. J is TRBJ2-2 and V is TRBV28; 11 bases are shared with TRBD2. Losses at the gene ends were 3 bases for V and 1 base for J; bases not matched to a gene: 4. This CDR3 has 17 amino acids. Germline CDR1 reads MDHEN; CDR2 reads SYDVKM. CDR3 in amino acids: CASSFLGLAGNTGELFF. Written as DNA, the CDR3 is TGTGCCAGCAGTTTCCTTGGACTAGCGGGGAACACCGGGGAGCTGTTTTTT.

This chain joins TRBV30 and TRBJ1-2, with D perhaps TRBD1 (5 bases). The germline V and J ends were trimmed by 2 bases and 6 bases, with 16 bases remaining between them. The germline V gene encodes CDR1 GTSNPN and CDR2 SVGIG (reference sequence). CDR3 length equals 14 residues. The CDR3 loop is CAWSSQGKIDGYTF. The CDR3, as DNA: TGTGCCTGGAGTTCTCAGGGCAAAATCGATGGCTACACCTTC.

The chain uses TRBV27 and TRBJ1-2, with D possibly matching TRBD1 (5 bases). This CDR3 is 14 amino acids long. Germline CDR1 reads MNHEY; CDR2 reads SMNVEV (reference sequence). Trimming took off 5 bases at V and 1 base at J, with 11 bases between the two ends. The DNA of the CDR3 is TGTGCCAGCAGTCCCCGGGGGGGTAACTATGGCTACACCTTC. Translated: CASSPRGGNYGYTF.

J is TRBJ2-5 and V is TRBV6-1, with D possibly being TRBD1 or TRBD2 (5 bases each). TRBJ2-7 explains the end of the DNA better; the J call may be wrong. This CDR3 is built from 12 residues. In germline, CDR1 is MNHNS, CDR2 SASEGT. CDR3 amino acids: CASGRGDHEQYF. The CDR3 DNA reads as TGTGCCAGCGGCAGAGGGGACCACGAGCAGTACTTC.

As to this clone: At one boundary the junction diverges from the germline segment, which might be a read error. The chain combines TRBV5-1 with TRBJ1-4, with D maybe TRBD1 (6 bases). The CDR3 extends over 15 amino acids. CDR1 and CDR2 (germline): SGHRS, YFSETQ. The CDR3 protein is CASSLGQGSNEKLFF. The CDR3 region has the DNA TGCGCCAGCAGCTTGGGGCAGGGGTCTAACGAAAAACTGTTTTTT.

This rearrangement joins TRBV18 to TRBJ2-1; tentatively, D is TRBD1 or TRBD2 (5 bases each). This CDR3 spans 14 amino acids. From germline, CDR1 is KGHSH and CDR2 LQKENI. V was cut by 4 bases and J by 10 bases, with 17 bases left in between. CDR3 protein: CASSQWEKGQEQFF. In DNA, the CDR3 is TGTGCCAGCTCACAGTGGGAGAAGGGGCAGGAGCAGTTCTTC.

V is TRBV30 and J is TRBJ2-1, with D tentatively TRBD1 (6 bases). CDR3 size: 12 residues. With 2 bases removed from V and 13 bases from J, the gap between germline ends came to 15 bases. The V gene's germline CDR1 is GTSNPN and CDR2 SVGIG (reference sequence). CDR3 in amino acids: CAWSLQGDDQFF. Here the CDR3 DNA reads TGTGCCTGGAGTTTACAGGGCGACGATCAGTTCTTC.

The genes are TRBV27 and TRBJ2-5, with a possible D match to TRBD1 (5 bases). Per the germline V gene, CDR1 is MNHEY and CDR2 is SMNVEV (reference sequence). The CDR3 runs 14 residues. The V gene lost 2 bases and the J gene lost 0 bases, with 7 bases spanning the gap. The CDR3 DNA sequence: TGTGCCAGCAGTTTAGGACACCACCAAGAGACCCAGTACTTC. Its protein product is CASSLGHHQETQYF.

The chain carries TRBV9 and TRBJ2-7, with D perhaps matching TRBD1 or TRBD2 (7 bases each). The V end lost 3 bases, the J end lost 0 bases, and 19 bases lay between the germline ends. Germline V gives CDR1 SGDLS, CDR2 YYNGEE. This CDR3 is 17 amino acids long. In DNA form, the CDR3 reads TGTGCCAGCAGCGAGAGTTTGGGAGGGACAGCCTCCTACGAGCAGTACTTC. Translating it yields CASSESLGGTASYEQYF.

This chain connects TRBV7-9 to TRBJ1-1; 8 bases align to TRBD1. This CDR3 spans 16 amino acids. Germline V gene lookup returns CDR1 SEHNR and CDR2 FQNEAQ (reference sequence). The V gene end was trimmed by 1 base and the J gene end by 5 bases; junction bases not matched to a gene: 9. CDR3 amino acids: CASSLGAQGAKTEAFF. The CDR3 DNA reads TGTGCCAGCAGCTTAGGGGCCCAGGGGGCGAAAACTGAAGCTTTCTTT.

The chain links TRBV5-4 to TRBJ1-6; a weak D match, TRBD1 (5 bases). The ends were cut back, 4 bases at V and 7 bases at J, with 15 bases in the middle. The CDR3 totals 15 residues. Germline V gives CDR1 SGHNT, CDR2 YYREEE (reference sequence). CDR3 coding DNA: TGTGCCAGCAGCGGCACAGGCCTCGTGAATTCACCCCTCCACTTT. This gives the protein CASSGTGLVNSPLHF.

J is TRBJ1-2 and V is TRBV10-3, with a tentative D call TRBD1 (5 bases). With 3 bases removed from V and 4 bases from J, the gap between germline ends came to 21 bases. The CDR3 has 17 amino acids. CDR1 is ENHRY, CDR2 SYGVKD, per germline. CDR3 sequence (DNA): TGTGCCATCAGTGACCCCTCGGGGGAACAGCAGTTCTATGGCTACACCTTC. Protein: CAISDPSGEQQFYGYTF.

The V call is TRBV6-5, the J call TRBJ2-6; maybe TRBD1 (6 bases). CDR3 size: 15 residues. Germline CDR1 reads MNHEY; CDR2 reads SVGAGI. Trimming cost V 10 bases and J 0 bases, with 13 bases left between them. As DNA, the CDR3 is TGTGCCATCGGGACACCACACTCTGGGGCCAACGTCCTGACTTTC. Translated: CAIGTPHSGANVLTF.

This chain uses TRBV7-8 with TRBJ1-1; D gene uncertain. Between the trimmed V and J ends, which lost 4 bases and 3 bases, there was a span of 6 bases. The CDR3 runs 12 residues. Looked up from germline, CDR1 is SGHVS and CDR2 is FQNEAQ. CDR3 loop: CASSSAYTEAFF. The DNA of the CDR3 is TGTGCCAGCAGCTCAGCATACACTGAAGCTTTCTTT.

This clone has only one observation. This chain connects TRBV9 to TRBJ1-1; 7 nucleotides agree with TRBD1. This CDR3 has 14 amino acids. V lost 0 bases, J lost 5 bases, and 4 bases stayed unmatched. Germline loops: CDR1 SGDLS, CDR2 YYNGEE. CDR3 amino acids: CASSVGRGRTEAFF. Here the CDR3 DNA reads TGTGCCAGCAGCGTAGGGAGGGGGCGAACTGAAGCTTTCTTT. The full variable domain, rest sourced from reference TRBV9 and TRBJ1-1, is DSGVTQTPKHLITATGQRVTLRCSPRSGDLSVYWYQQSLDQGLQFLIQYYNGEERAKGNILERFSAQQFPDLHSELNLSSLELGDSALYFCASSVGRGRTEAFFGQGTRLTVV.

The rearrangement uses TRBV28 and TRBJ2-7; 8 bases fit TRBD1. V lost 8 bases to trimming and J lost 0 bases; unmatched junction nucleotides: 9. The CDR3 is 15 amino acids. Looked up from germline, CDR1 is MDHEN and CDR2 is SYDVKM. CDR3 amino acids: CASLRTGGSSYEQYF. CDR3 DNA sequence: TGTGCCAGCCTACGTACAGGGGGATCCTCCTACGAGCAGTACTTC.

The genes are TRBV7-8 and TRBJ2-7; no clear D. Germline V gene lookup returns CDR1 SGHVS and CDR2 FQNEAQ. V lost 0 bases to trimming and J lost 0 bases, with 24 bases between them. This CDR3 region has 20 residues. In nucleotides, the CDR3 is TGTGCCAGCAGCTTAGCCGCCCCTTTACGTCTACCACGGGCCTCCTACGAGCAGTACTTC. This sequence encodes CASSLAAPLRLPRASYEQYF.

The V and J genes are TRBV6-1 and TRBJ1-6; D perhaps matches TRBD1 (5 bases). CDR1 is MNHNS, CDR2 SASEGT, per germline. Trimming took off 7 bases at V and 7 bases at J, with 14 bases between the two ends. This CDR3 spans 14 amino acids. The CDR3 sequence is CASKVGEGNSPLHF. In nucleotides, the CDR3 is TGTGCCAGCAAGGTGGGGGAAGGAAATTCACCCCTCCACTTT.

The rearrangement joins TRBV5-1 to TRBJ2-3; D may be TRBD1 (7 bases). Germline CDR1 is SGHRS and CDR2 is YFSETQ. CDR3 length: 14 residues. V was pared by 4 bases and J by 3 bases, with 12 bases between. Here the CDR3 DNA reads TGCGCCAGCAGCCACCAGGGGGGAACAGATACGCAGTATTTT. As protein: CASSHQGGTDTQYF. The complete variable domain, with remaining parts taken from reference TRBV5-1 and TRBJ2-3, reads KAGVTQTPRYLIKTRGQQVTLSCSPISGHRSVSWYQQTPGQGLQFLFEYFSETQRNKGNFPGRFSGRQFSNSRSEMNVSTLELGDSALYLCASSHQGGTDTQYFGPGTRLTVL.

The chain combines TRBV9 with TRBJ1-5, with a possible D match to TRBD1 (6 bases). Trimming left V 0 bases short and J 5 bases short, with 12 bases between. Germline-derived CDR1 and CDR2 are SGDLS and YYNGEE. The CDR3 covers 15 residues. CDR3 in DNA: TGTGCCAGCAGCGTAGGACAGGCCCGCCATCAGCCCCAGCATTTT. Translated, it gives CASSVGQARHQPQHF.